Included here is one T cell receptor (beta chain) sequence, with context. The source of the sample is a study of early T cells in non-severe SARS-CoV-2 infection. MiXCR, applied by TCRdb to the 5' RACE reads, yields one record per CDR3 protein. The sample lists tens of thousands of distinct CDR3 sequences, 10% seen once, with around 7.3% in the top ten. V gave up 2 bases and J gave up 3 bases, with 4 bases separating them. The germline V gene has CDR1 LGHDT and CDR2 YNNKEL (reference sequence). The CDR3 is 12 amino acids. This TCR came from an adult who was a healthcare worker with PCR-confirmed SARS-CoV-2 infection or an uninfected control (not recorded which). The sample in question was whole blood, obtained at baseline. The genes are TRBV3-1 and TRBJ1-2; no clear D. Written as DNA, the CDR3 is TGTGCCAGCAGCCAACTGGACTATGGCTACACCTTC. It is translated as CASSQLDYGYTF. The complete variable domain, with remaining parts taken from reference TRBV3-1 and TRBJ1-2, reads DTAVSQTPKYLVTQMGNDKSIKCEQNLGHDTMYWYKQDSKKFLKIMFSYNNKELIINETVPNRFSPKSPDKAHLNLHINSLELGDSAVYFCASSQLDYGYTFGSGTRLTVV.